These T cell receptor beta chains were read from a single sample in a study of monozygotic twins with inflammatory bowel disease. TCRdb re-called the 5' RACE reads; one entry per CDR3 protein, DNA not given. The listing contains under 350,000 distinct CDR3 sequences. The specimen was blood. These receptors were obtained from a human donor with ulcerative colitis or Crohn's disease, or a healthy co-twin of an affected twin (not recorded which). CDR3s include the opening cysteine and the closing phenylalanine or tryptophan.

TRBV20-1	TRBJ1-2	CSASTGGHSGYTF
TRBV15	TRBJ1-5	CATSRGGNQPQHF
TRBV14	TRBJ2-7	CASSPRSGSPATYEQYF
TRBV7-9	TRBJ1-1	CASAGLGVNTEAFF
TRBV20-1	TRBJ2-7	CSASGWDYLHEQYF
TRBV19	TRBJ1-5	CASSMGSGFDQPQHF
TRBV7-2	TRBJ2-1	CASSLVGQASVEQFF
TRBV7-6	TRBJ2-7	CASSLHPGEAYEQYF
TRBV10-3	TRBJ1-4	CAISPGGQAINEKLFF
TRBV3-1	TRBJ2-7	CASSPGGGKTYEQYF
TRBV5-5	TRBJ2-3	CASNLGLFLTDTQYF
TRBV20-1	TRBJ2-7	CSAGDGNRGRPLQYF
TRBV4-3	TRBJ2-7	CASSQGLGGPYEQYF
TRBV5-1	TRBJ2-5	CASSFGLAGGLETQYF
TRBV27	TRBJ2-3	CASSSYYLADTQYF
TRBV25-1	TRBJ2-3	CASSEVSTDTQYF
TRBV7-6	TRBJ1-1	CASSLAGPIGYNTEAFF
TRBV27	TRBJ1-1	CASSSTPREEAFF
TRBV7-3	TRBJ1-6	CASSLSGTRSPLHF
TRBV7-2	TRBJ1-5	CASSLDRQRNQPQHF
TRBV5-4	TRBJ2-6	CASSLAGRTSGANVLTF
TRBV11-1	TRBJ2-7	CASSYGQTRSYEQYF
TRBV7-7	TRBJ2-2	CASSSSRGATGELFF
TRBV29-1	TRBJ2-1	CSVVRPSGIAEQFF
TRBV7-9	TRBJ2-7	CAGMTSGAYEQYF
TRBV7-3	TRBJ1-2	CASSLQGGDYGYTF
TRBV5-1	TRBJ2-3	CASSPRAGTDTQNF
TRBV12-3/TRBV12-4	TRBJ2-5	CASSPVRTQRETQYF
TRBV5-1	TRBJ2-3	CASSQAITTDTQYF
TRBV4-3	TRBJ1-5	CASSLTGDSNQPQHF
TRBV5-6	TRBJ2-4	CASSGQGVDMQYF
TRBV13	TRBJ2-1	CASSLASGRNEQFF
TRBV29-1	TRBJ1-1	CSVEDDTGNTEAFF
TRBV4-3	TRBJ2-7	CASSRTKLATYEQYF
TRBV6-4	TRBJ2-7	CASRRDRVSAEQYF
TRBV7-9	TRBJ1-4	CASSFSATNEKLFF
TRBV24-1	TRBJ1-1	CATRGAGGNTEAFF